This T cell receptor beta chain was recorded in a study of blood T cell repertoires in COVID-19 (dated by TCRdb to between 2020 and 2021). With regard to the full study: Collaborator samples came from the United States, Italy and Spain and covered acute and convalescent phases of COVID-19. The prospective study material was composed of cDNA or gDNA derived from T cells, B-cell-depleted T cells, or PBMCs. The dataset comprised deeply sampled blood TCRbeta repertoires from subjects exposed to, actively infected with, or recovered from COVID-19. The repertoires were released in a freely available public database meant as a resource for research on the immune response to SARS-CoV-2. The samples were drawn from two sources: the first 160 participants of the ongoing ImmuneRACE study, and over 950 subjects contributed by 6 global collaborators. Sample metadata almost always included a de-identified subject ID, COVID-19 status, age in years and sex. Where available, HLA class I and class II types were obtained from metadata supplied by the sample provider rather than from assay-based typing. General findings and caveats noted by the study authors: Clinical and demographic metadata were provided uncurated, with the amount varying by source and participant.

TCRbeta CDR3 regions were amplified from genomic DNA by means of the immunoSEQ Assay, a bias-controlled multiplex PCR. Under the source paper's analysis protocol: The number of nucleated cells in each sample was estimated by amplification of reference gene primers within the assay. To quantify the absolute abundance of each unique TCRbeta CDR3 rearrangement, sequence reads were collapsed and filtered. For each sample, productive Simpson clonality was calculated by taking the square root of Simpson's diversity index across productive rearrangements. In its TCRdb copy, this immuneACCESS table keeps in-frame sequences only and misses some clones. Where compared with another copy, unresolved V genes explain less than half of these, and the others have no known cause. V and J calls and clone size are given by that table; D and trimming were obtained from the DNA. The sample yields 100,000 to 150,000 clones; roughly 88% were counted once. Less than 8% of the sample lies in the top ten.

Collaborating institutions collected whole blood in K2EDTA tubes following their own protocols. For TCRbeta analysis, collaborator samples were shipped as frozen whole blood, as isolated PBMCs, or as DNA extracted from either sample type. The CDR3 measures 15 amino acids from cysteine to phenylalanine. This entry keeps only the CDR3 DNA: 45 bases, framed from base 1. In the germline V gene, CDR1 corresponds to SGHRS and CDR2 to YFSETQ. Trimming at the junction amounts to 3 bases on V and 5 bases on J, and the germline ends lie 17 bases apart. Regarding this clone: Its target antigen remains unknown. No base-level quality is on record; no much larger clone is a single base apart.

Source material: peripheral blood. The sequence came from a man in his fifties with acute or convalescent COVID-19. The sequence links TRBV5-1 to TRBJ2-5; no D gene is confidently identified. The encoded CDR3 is CASSSSWLGIETQYF. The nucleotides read TGCGCCAGCAGCTCCTCTTGGTTGGGCATCGAGACCCAGTACTTC.